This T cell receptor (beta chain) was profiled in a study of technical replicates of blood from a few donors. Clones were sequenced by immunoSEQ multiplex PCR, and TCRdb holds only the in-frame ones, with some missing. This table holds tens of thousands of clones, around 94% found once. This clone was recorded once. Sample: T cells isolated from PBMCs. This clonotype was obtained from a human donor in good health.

CDR3 bases: TGCGCCAGCAGTGAGTCGTCAGGGGGCTACGAGCAGTACTTC. Amino acids: CASSESSGGYEQYF. This chain joins TRBV10-2 and TRBJ2-7; TRBD1 aligns across 7 bases. Per germline, CDR1 WSHSY and CDR2 SAAADI. The CDR3 has 14 residues. V lost 0 bases and J lost 3; bases outside the gene matches: 2.